The count of the clone carrying this T cell receptor beta chain is one. The antigen is not known. In TCRdb, the reads were re-called with MiXCR into one record per CDR3 protein. The profile shows some 700,000 distinct CDR3 sequences, around 32% of them singletons. This specimen belongs to a study of T cell repertoires in cytomegalovirus infection. Across the whole study: Both recently identified HLA-C-restricted and well-studied HLA-B-restricted CMV epitopes were used in the study. Both a matching HLA type and CMV infection were indicated by public TCR beta signatures.

Study-wide findings and caveats: It was HLA-C-restricted CMV-specific TCR beta clonotypes that dominated the response ex vivo. Summed frequency of shared TCR beta families picked out CMV carriers who also had the relevant HLA.

V was trimmed by 3 bases and J by 16 bases, leaving 19 bases between them. The CDR3 is 13 amino acids. Germline V gene sequence: CDR1 MNHEY, CDR2 SMNVEV (reference sequence). The receptor was derived from a human donor in good health (CMV status not recorded). Some clones in this sample may be carry-over from other donors' samples. The sample was cultured PBMCs, taken from culture after CMV antigen stimulation. The V and J genes are TRBV27 and TRBJ2-1; TRBD1 is a possible D gene (6 bases). The CDR3 region is CASSFMYRAKIFF. DNA of the CDR3: TGTGCCAGCAGTTTTATGTACAGGGCCAAGATCTTCTTC.